This TCR beta chain was sequenced during a study of beta chain features in type 1 diabetes. Study background: Healthy donors and patients showed comparable age, gender and cell yields.

V dropped 5 bases and J dropped 1 base, with 16 bases sitting between them. This CDR3 spans 16 amino acids. CDR1 and CDR2 from the germline V gene are SGHNT and YENEEA. All of the isolated RNA was reverse transcribed, so expressed TCRB transcripts were sequenced. Generated by immunoSEQ multiplex PCR, the TCRdb table keeps only in-frame clones and is missing some. The sample records tens of thousands of clones, approximately 62% being singletons. One heparinised blood draw averaging roughly 100 mL was given by each donor. CD45RO/CCR7/CD25/CD127/CD95/CD27 staining was used to isolate CD4+ naive, central memory, regulatory and stem cell-like memory cells by sorting. This clone came up a few times.

The sample consisted of Tregs from blood. This receptor was obtained from a woman aged 18-29 years in good health. This rearrangement joins TRBV11-3 to TRBJ2-3; tentative D call: TRBD2 (6 bases). The CDR3 is CASSPRGTLGTDTQYF. CDR3 bases: TGTGCCAGCAGCCCCCGGGGGACGTTGGGCACAGATACGCAGTATTTT.